The present T cell receptor (beta chain) was sequenced within a study of shared clonotypes between healthy human individuals. V lost 5 bases and J 5 bases, leaving 9 bases between the germline ends. The germline V gene has CDR1 SEHNR and CDR2 FQNEAQ (reference sequence). This CDR3 has 13 amino acids. Healthy HIV-negative adults without recent acute infections or vaccinations served as donors. Regarding the study as a whole: Specimens sampled were limited to blood, with tissue repertoires likely differing.

Remarks on this clone: Its target is not known.

Libraries were prepared by immunoSEQ multiplex PCR; TCRdb keeps only in-frame clonotypes and omits some of them. The sample includes hundreds of thousands of clones, roughly 83% of them seen just once. This TCR came from a woman in her thirties or forties in good health. Some clones in this sample may be carry-over from other donors' samples. The sequencing input was PBMCs. The chain joins TRBV7-9 to TRBJ1-4; a weak D match, TRBD1 (6 bases). CDR3 coding DNA: TGTGCCAGCAGCGGGGGCTCCAATGAAAAACTGTTTTTT. As protein: CASSGGSNEKLFF.